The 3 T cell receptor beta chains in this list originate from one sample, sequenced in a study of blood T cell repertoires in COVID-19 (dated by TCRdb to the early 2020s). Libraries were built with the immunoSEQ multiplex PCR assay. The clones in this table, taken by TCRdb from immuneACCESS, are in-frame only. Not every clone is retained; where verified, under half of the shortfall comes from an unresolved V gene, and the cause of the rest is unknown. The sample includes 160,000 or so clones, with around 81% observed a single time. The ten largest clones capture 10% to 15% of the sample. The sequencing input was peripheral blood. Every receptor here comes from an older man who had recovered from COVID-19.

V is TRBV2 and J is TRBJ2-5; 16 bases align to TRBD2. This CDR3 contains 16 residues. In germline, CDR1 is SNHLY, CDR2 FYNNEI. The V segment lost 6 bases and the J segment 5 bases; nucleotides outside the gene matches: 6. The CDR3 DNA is TGTGCCAGCAGGGGGGGGACTAGCGGGAGGGATGAGACCCAGTACTTC. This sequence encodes CASRGGTSGRDETQYF. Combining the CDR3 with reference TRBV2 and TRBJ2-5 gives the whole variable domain EPEVTQTPSHQVTQMGQEVILRCVPISNHLYFYWYRQILGQKVEFLVSFYNNEISEKSEIFDDQFSVERPDGSNFTLKIRSTKLEDSAMYFCASRGGTSGRDETQYFGPGTRLLVL.

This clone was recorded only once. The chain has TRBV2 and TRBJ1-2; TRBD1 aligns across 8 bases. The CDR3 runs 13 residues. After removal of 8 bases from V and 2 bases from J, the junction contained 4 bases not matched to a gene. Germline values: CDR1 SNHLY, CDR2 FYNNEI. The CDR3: CASRQGSNYGYTF. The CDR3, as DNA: TGTGCCAGCCGACAGGGGTCGAACTATGGCTACACCTTC. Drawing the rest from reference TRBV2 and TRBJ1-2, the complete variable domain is EPEVTQTPSHQVTQMGQEVILRCVPISNHLYFYWYRQILGQKVEFLVSFYNNEISEKSEIFDDQFSVERPDGSNFTLKIRSTKLEDSAMYFCASRQGSNYGYTFGSGTRLTVV.

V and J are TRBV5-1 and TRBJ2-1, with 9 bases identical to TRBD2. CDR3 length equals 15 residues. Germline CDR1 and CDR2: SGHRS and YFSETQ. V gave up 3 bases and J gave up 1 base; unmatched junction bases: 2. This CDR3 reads CASSSSGDSYNEQFF. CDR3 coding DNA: TGCGCCAGCAGCTCTAGCGGGGATTCCTACAATGAGCAGTTCTTC.